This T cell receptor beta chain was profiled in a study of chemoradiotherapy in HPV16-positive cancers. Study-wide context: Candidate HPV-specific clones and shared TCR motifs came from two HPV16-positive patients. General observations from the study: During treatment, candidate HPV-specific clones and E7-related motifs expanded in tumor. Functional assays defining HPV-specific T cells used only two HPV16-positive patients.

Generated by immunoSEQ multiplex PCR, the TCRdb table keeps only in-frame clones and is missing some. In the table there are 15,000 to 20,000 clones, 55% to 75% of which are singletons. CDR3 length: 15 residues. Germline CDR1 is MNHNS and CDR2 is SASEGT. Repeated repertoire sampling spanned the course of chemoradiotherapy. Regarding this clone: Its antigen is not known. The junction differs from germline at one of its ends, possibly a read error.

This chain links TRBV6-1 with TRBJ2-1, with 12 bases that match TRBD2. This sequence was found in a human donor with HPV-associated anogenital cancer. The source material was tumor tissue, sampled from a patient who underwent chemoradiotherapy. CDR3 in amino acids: CASREGLAGRNEQFF. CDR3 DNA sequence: TGTGCCAGCAGAGAAGGACTAGCGGGGAGGAATGAGCAGTTCTTC.